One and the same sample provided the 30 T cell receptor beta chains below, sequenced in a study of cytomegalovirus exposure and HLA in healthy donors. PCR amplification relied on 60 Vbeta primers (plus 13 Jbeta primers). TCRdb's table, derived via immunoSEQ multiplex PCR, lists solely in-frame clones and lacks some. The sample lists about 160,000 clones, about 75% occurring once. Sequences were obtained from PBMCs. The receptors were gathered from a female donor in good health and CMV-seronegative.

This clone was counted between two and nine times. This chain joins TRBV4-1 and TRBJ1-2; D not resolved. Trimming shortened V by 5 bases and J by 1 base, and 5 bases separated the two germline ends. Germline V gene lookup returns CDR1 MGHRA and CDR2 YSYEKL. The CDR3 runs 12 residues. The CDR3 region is CASSGLNYGYTF. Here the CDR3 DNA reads TGCGCCAGCAGCGGCCTTAACTATGGCTACACCTTC.

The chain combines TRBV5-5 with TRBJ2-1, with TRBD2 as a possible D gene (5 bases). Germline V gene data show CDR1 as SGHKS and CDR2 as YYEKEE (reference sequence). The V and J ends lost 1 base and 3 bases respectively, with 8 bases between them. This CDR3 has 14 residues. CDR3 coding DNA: TGTGCCAGCAGCTTGAGAGACTACTACAATGAGCAGTTCTTC. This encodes CASSLRDYYNEQFF.

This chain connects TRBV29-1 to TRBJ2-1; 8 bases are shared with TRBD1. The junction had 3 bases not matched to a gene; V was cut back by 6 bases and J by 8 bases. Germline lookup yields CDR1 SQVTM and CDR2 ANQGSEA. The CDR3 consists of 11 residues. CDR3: CSVYRGYEQFF. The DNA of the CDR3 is TGCAGCGTCTACAGGGGGTATGAGCAGTTCTTC.

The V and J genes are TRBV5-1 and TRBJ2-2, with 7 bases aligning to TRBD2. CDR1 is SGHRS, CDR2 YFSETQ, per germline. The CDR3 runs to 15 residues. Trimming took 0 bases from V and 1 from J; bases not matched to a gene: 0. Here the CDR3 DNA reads TGCGCCAGCAGCTTGGCTAGCGGGAACACCGGGGAGCTGTTTTTT. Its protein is CASSLASGNTGELFF.

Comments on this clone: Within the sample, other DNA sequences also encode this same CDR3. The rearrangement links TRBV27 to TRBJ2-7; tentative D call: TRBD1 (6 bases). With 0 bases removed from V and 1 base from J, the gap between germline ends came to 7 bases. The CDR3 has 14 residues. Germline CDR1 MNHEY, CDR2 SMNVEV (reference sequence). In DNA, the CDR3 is TGTGCCAGCAGTTTATCGAGGGGGTCCTACGAGCAGTACTTC. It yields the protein CASSLSRGSYEQYF.

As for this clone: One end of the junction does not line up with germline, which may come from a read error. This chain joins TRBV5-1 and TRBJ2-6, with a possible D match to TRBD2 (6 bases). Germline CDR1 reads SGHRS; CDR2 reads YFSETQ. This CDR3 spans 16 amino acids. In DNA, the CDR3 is TGCGCCAGCAGCCGGGGACTGAACTCTGGGGCCAACGGCCTGACTTTC. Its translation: CASSRGLNSGANGLTF.

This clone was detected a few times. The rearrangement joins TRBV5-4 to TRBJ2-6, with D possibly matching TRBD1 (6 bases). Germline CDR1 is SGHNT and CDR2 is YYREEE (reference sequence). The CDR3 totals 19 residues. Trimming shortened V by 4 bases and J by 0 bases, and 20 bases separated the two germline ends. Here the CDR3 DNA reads TGTGCCAGCAGCCCCGGACAGATAAGAAAGGGCTCTGGGGCCAACGTCCTGACTTTC. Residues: CASSPGQIRKGSGANVLTF.

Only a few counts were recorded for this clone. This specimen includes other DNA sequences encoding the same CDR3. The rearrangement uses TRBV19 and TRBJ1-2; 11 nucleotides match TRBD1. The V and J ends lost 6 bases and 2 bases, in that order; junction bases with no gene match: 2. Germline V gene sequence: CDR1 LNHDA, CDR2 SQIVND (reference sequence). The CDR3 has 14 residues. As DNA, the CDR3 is TGTGCCAGTAGCCGGGACAGGGGGAACTATGGCTACACCTTC. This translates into CASSRDRGNYGYTF.

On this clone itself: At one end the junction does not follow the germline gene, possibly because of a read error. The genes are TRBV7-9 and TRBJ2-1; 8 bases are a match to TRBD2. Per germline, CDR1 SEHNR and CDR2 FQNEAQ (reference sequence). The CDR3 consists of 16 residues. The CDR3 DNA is TGTTCCAGCAGCCCCGTTCAGGGACTAGAGTCGAGTGAGCAGTTCTTC. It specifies CSSSPVQGLESSEQFF.

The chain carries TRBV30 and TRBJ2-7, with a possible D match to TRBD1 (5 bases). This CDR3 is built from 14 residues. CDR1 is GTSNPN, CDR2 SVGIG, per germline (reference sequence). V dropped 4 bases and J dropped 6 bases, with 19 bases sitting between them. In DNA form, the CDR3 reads TGTGCCTGGATGAAAGACGGCAGGGCTGTCGAGCAGTACTTC. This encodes CAWMKDGRAVEQYF.

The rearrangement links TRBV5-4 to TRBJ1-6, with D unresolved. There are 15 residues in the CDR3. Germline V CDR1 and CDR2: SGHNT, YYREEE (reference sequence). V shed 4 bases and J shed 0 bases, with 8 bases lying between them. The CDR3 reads CASSSVSSYNSPLHF. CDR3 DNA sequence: TGTGCCAGCAGCAGTGTGAGCTCCTATAATTCACCCCTCCACTTT.

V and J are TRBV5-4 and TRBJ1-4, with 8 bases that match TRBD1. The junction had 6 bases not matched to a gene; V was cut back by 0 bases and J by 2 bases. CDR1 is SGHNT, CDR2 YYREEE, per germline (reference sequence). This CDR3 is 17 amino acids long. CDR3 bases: TGTGCCAGCAGCTTGGGGACAGGGAGTCCTACTAATGAAAAACTGTTTTTT. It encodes CASSLGTGSPTNEKLFF.

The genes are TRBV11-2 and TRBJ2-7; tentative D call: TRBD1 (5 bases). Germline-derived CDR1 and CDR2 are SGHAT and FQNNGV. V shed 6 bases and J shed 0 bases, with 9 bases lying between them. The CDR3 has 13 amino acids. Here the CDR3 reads CASRQASSYEQYF. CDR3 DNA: TGTGCCAGCAGACAGGCGAGCTCCTACGAGCAGTACTTC.

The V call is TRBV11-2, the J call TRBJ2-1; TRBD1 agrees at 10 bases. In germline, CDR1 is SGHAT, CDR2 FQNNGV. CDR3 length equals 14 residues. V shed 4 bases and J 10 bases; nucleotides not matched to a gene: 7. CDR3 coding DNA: TGTGCCAGCAGCTACGACAGGGGGCGCGTAGAGCAGTTCTTC. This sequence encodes CASSYDRGRVEQFF.

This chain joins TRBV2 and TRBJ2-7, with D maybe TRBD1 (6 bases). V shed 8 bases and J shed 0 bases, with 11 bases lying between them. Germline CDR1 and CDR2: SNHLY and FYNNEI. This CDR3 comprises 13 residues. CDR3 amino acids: CASSTGPSYEQYF. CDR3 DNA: TGTGCCAGCTCCACAGGGCCCTCCTACGAGCAGTACTTC.

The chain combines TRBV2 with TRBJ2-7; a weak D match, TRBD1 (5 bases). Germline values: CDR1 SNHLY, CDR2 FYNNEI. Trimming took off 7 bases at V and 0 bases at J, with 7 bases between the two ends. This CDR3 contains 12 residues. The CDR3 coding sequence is TGTGCCAGCAAACAGGACTCCTACGAGCAGTACTTC. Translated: CASKQDSYEQYF.

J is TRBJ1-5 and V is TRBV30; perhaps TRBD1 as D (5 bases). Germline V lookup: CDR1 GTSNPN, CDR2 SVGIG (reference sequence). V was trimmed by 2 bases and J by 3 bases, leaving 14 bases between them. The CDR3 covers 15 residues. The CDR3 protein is CAWSNRKGINQPQHF. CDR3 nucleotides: TGTGCCTGGAGTAACAGGAAGGGGATCAATCAGCCCCAGCATTTT.

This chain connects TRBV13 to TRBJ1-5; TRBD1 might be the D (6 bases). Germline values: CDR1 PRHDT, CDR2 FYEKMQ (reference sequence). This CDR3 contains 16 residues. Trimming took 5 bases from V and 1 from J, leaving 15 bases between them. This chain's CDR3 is CASSQGGGRSNQPQHF. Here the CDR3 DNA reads TGTGCCAGCAGCCAAGGGGGGGGCAGGAGCAATCAGCCCCAGCATTTT. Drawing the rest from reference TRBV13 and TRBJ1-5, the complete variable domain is AAGVIQSPRHLIKEKRETATLKCYPIPRHDTVYWYQQGPGQDPQFLISFYEKMQSDKGSIPDRFSAQQFSDYHSELNMSSLELGDSALYFCASSQGGGRSNQPQHFGDGTRLSIL.

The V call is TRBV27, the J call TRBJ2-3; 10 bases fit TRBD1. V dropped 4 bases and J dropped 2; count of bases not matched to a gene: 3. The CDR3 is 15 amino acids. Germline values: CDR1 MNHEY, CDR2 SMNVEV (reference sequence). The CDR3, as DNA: TGTGCCAGCAGTTCGGGACAGGGGAACACAGATACGCAGTATTTT. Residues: CASSSGQGNTDTQYF.

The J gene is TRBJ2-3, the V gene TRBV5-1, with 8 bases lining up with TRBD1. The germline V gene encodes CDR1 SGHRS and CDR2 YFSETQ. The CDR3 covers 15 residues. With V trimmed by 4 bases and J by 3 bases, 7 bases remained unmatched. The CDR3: CASSPMTGETDTQYF. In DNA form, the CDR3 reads TGCGCCAGCAGCCCTATGACAGGGGAGACAGATACGCAGTATTTT.

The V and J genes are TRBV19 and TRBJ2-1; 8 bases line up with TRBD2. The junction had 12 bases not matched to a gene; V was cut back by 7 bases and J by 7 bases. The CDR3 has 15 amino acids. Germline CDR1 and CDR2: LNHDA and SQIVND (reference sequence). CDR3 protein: CASTKERGSGNEQFF. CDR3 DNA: TGTGCCAGTACTAAGGAGCGGGGGTCTGGGAATGAGCAGTTCTTC.

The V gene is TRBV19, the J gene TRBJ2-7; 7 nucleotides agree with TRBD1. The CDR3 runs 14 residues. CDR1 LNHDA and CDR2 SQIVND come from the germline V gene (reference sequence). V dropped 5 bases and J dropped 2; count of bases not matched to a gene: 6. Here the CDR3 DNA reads TGTGCCAGTAGTGCTGGGACAGTCACCTACGAGCAGTACTTC. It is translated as CASSAGTVTYEQYF.

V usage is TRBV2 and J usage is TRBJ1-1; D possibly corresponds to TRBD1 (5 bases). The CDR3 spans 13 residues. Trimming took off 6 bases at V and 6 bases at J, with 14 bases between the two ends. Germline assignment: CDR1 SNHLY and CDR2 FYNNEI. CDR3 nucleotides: TGTGCCAGCAGCCTTAACGGGGGTCCTGAAGCTTTCTTT. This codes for CASSLNGGPEAFF.

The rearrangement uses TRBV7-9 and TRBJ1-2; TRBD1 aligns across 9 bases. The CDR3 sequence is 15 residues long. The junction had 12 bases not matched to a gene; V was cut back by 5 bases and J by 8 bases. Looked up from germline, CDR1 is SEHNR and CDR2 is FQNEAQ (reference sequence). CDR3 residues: CASSVPGQGLLGYTF. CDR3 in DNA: TGTGCCAGCAGCGTGCCGGGACAGGGACTCTTAGGCTACACCTTC.

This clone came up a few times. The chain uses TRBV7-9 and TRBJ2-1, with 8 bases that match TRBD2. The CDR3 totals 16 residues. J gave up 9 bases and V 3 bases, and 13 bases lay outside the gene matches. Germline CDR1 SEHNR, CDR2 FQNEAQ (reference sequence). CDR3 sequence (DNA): TGTGCCAGCAGCTTGGGGGGGCTCGGAGCGGGAGCTGAGCAGTTCTTC. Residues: CASSLGGLGAGAEQFF.

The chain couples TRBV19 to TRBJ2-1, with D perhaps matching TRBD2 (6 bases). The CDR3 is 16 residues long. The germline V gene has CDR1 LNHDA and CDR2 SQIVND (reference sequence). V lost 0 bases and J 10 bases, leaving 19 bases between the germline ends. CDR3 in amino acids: CASSIDPPGRGREQFF. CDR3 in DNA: TGTGCCAGTAGTATAGATCCCCCTGGGCGGGGTCGGGAGCAGTTCTTC.

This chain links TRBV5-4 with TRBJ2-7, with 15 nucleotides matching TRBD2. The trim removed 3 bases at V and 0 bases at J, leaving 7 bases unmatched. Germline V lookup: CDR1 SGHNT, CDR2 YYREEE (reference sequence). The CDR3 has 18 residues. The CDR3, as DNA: TGTGCCAGCAGCTCAGGACTAGCGGGAGGGTACTACTCCTACGAGCAGTACTTC. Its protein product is CASSSGLAGGYYSYEQYF.

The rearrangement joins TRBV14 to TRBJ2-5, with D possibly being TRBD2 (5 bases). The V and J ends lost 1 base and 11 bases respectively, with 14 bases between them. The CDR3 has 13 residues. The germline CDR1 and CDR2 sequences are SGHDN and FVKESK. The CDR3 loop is CASSQVRGGEQYF. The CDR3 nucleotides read TGTGCCAGCAGCCAAGTTCGGGGTGGAGAGCAGTACTTC. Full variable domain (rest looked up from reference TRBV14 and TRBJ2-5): EAGVTQFPSHSVIEKGQTVTLRCDPISGHDNLYWYRRVMGKEIKFLLHFVKESKQDESGMPNNRFLAERTGGTYSTLKVQPAELEDSGVYFCASSQVRGGEQYFGPGTRLLVL.

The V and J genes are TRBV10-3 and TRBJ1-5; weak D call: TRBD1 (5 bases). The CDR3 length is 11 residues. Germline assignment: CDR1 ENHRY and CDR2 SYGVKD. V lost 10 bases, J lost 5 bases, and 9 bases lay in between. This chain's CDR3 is CATGVDQPQHF. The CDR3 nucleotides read TGTGCCACGGGGGTGGATCAGCCCCAGCATTTT.

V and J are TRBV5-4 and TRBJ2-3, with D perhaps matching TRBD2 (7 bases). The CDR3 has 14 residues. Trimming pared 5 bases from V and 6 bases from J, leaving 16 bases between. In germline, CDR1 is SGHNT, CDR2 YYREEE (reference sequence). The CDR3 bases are TGTGCCAGCAGACCCTGGGGGAGGGGGGATACGCAGTATTTT. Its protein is CASRPWGRGDTQYF.